Listed here is a single T cell receptor beta chain. The antigen remains unidentified. Unique molecular identifiers were built into the TCRbeta library. Each CDR3 protein gets one entry after TCRdb re-called the PCR reads with MiXCR. The sample holds some 460,000 distinct CDR3 sequences, around 15% seen once. This specimen belongs to a study of T-cell reconstitution after alpha-beta-depleted transplantation in children. Study-wide results and limits: Newly produced T cells mostly provided counts and TCRbeta diversity after one year, as hyperexpanded clones declined. Day-60 TCRbeta diversity that was high in some patients was derived from surviving recipient T cells and thymic progenitors. Alpha-beta T cells present about two months after transplant were reported to originate from several hundred expanded graft clones.

The CDR3 length is 15 residues. From germline, CDR1 is SGHRS and CDR2 YFSETQ. The V segment lost 1 base and the J segment 6 bases; nucleotides outside the gene matches: 7. The chain employs TRBV5-1 and TRBJ2-1; 7 nucleotides line up with TRBD1. The sequence was obtained from a boy in the first two years of life who had a stem cell transplant for Wiskott-Aldrich syndrome, so the T cells may come from the graft donor. This sample comprised PBMCs, mostly from graft donor cells, obtained 360 days after TCRalphabeta/CD19-depleted stem cell transplant. In nucleotides, the CDR3 is TGCGCCAGCAGCTTGACAGGGGATTTGACCAATGAGCAGTTCTTC. Translating gives CASSLTGDLTNEQFF.